These 8 T cell receptor beta chains came from one sample sequenced in a study of cytomegalovirus exposure and HLA in healthy donors (dated by TCRdb to about 2017). The library was prepared using the immunoSEQ multiplex PCR assay. For the multiplex PCR, a mixture combining 60 forward primers for TCR Vbeta segments and 13 reverse primers for TCR Jbeta segments was used. TCRdb stores this immuneACCESS table with in-frame sequences only. Part of the clones is absent; in the studies checked, under half of the shortfall reflects unresolved V genes, and no reason is known for the rest. The sample table shows more than 150,000 clones, and roughly 84% are seen once. The top ten constitute around 1.2% of the sample. What was sequenced was PBMCs. The receptors derive from a girl aged 2-10 years in good health and CMV-seropositive.

The rearrangement uses TRBV30 and TRBJ2-7; 9 nucleotides align to TRBD2. V dropped 2 bases and J dropped 3; count of bases not matched to a gene: 14. This CDR3 contains 17 residues. From germline, CDR1 is GTSNPN and CDR2 SVGIG (reference sequence). CDR3 residues: CAWSIGAGGLAFYEQYF. The CDR3 nucleotides read TGTGCCTGGAGTATTGGCGCGGGAGGACTAGCGTTCTACGAGCAGTACTTC.

This sequence joins TRBV9 and TRBJ2-3; no clear D gene. V lost 2 bases to trimming and J lost 3 bases, with 10 bases between them. Germline values: CDR1 SGDLS, CDR2 YYNGEE. The CDR3 extends over 14 amino acids. The chain's CDR3 is CASSVSGQTDTQYF. The CDR3 nucleotides are TGTGCCAGCAGCGTGTCTGGCCAGACAGATACGCAGTATTTT.

The rearrangement links TRBV29-1 to TRBJ2-1; weak D call: TRBD2 (6 bases). CDR3 length equals 10 residues. Trimming cost V 7 bases and J 8 bases, with 9 bases left between them. Germline values: CDR1 SQVTM, CDR2 ANQGSEA. CDR3 coding DNA: TGCAGCGGCGGGGATGATGAGCAGTTCTTC. Its protein is CSGGDDEQFF.

This sequence joins TRBV7-9 and TRBJ2-2; 9 bases fit TRBD1. V dropped 6 bases and J dropped 6; count of bases not matched to a gene: 5. This CDR3 has 14 amino acids. Per germline, CDR1 SEHNR and CDR2 FQNEAQ (reference sequence). The CDR3 sequence is CASRHRGRSGELFF. DNA for the CDR3: TGTGCCAGCAGGCACAGGGGGCGTTCCGGGGAGCTGTTTTTT.

J is TRBJ2-3 and V is TRBV2, with 8 positions matching TRBD2. V dropped 10 bases and J dropped 0; count of bases not matched to a gene: 6. The CDR3 consists of 14 residues. From germline, CDR1 is SNHLY and CDR2 FYNNEI. CDR3 sequence: CAKLADASTDTQYF. The CDR3 DNA is TGTGCCAAACTAGCGGATGCTAGCACAGATACGCAGTATTTT.

The chain combines TRBV6-6 with TRBJ1-2; 7 nucleotides align to TRBD1. This CDR3 spans 15 amino acids. Germline V lookup: CDR1 MNHNY, CDR2 SVGAGI (reference sequence). J gave up 4 bases and V 5 bases, and 10 bases lay outside the gene matches. The CDR3 sequence: CASSGGTELFYGYTF. CDR3 in DNA: TGTGCCAGCAGTGGCGGGACAGAACTTTTCTATGGCTACACCTTC.

This clone has just one count. The V and J genes are TRBV25-1 and TRBJ1-1; the D is unclear. Germline CDR1 reads MGHDK; CDR2 reads SYGVNS. The V and J ends lost 7 bases and 10 bases respectively, with 13 bases between them. The CDR3 covers 11 residues. The CDR3 region has the DNA TGTGCCAGCATATCACAGTTCGGAGCTTTCTTT. It encodes CASISQFGAFF.

CDR3 region: CASKGAISTEAFF. The CDR3 coding sequence is TGCGCCAGTAAGGGGGCCATTAGCACTGAAGCTTTCTTT. The gene calls are TRBV5-1 and TRBJ1-1, with 7 positions matching TRBD1. With 8 bases clipped from V and 4 bases from J, the junction kept 8 bases outside the gene matches. The CDR3 contains 13 residues. Germline V lookup: CDR1 SGHRS, CDR2 YFSETQ.